This paragraph reports one T cell receptor (beta chain). Its recognized antigen is unknown. No base-level quality is on record; no much larger clone is a single base apart. TCRbeta CDR3 regions were amplified from genomic DNA using the immunoSEQ Assay, a bias-controlled multiplex PCR. The study's own analysis went as follows. The number of nucleated cells in each sample was estimated from the amplification of reference gene primers within the assay. To quantify the absolute abundance of each unique TCRbeta CDR3 rearrangement, sequence reads were collapsed and filtered. Productive Simpson clonality was computed per sample as the square root of Simpson's diversity index over productive rearrangements. TCRdb obtained this table from immuneACCESS and retained in-frame rearrangements with V and J assigned. These tables miss some clones; where compared with another copy, unresolved V genes account for less than half of the shortfall, and the remainder is unexplained. From that table come the V and J calls and clone size; the DNA was used to work out D and trimming. Within this sample are 300,000 to 500,000 clones, with 88% of them counted one time only. Jointly, the top ten make up approximately 1% of the sample.

These data are taken from a study of blood T cell repertoires in COVID-19 (dated by TCRdb to the early 2020s). Looking at the study overall: The collaborator samples originated in the United States, Italy and Spain and spanned the acute and convalescent phases of COVID-19. Subjects who had been exposed to COVID-19, were actively infected with it, or had recovered from it provided the deeply sampled blood TCRbeta repertoires that made up the dataset. Where HLA class I and class II types were available, the types were taken from metadata supplied by the sample provider, not from assay-based typing. The repertoires were made available in a free public database intended to serve as a resource for research on the immune response to SARS-CoV-2. The prospective study material was composed of cDNA or gDNA derived from T cells, B-cell-depleted T cells, or PBMCs. The sample metadata nearly always contained a de-identified subject ID, COVID-19 status, age in years and sex. The samples were drawn from the first 160 participants of the ongoing ImmuneRACE study and from over a thousand subjects provided by 6 global collaborators.

The research as a whole found: How much clinical and demographic metadata was included differed by source and by participant, and the metadata was provided uncurated.

Participants in the prospective study were aged 18 to 89 years, lived in 20 to 25 United States geographic areas, and enrolled through a virtual design. In the prospective study, cohorts were assigned on the basis of participant-reported clinical history obtained from a screening survey and a study questionnaire. In the prospective study, whole blood, serum and a nasopharyngeal or oropharyngeal swab were collected from each participant by mobile phlebotomists. Prospective study participants could optionally give additional blood draws and questionnaires over an approximately 2-month period. Prospective study blood samples were shipped either frozen or at room temperature before DNA extraction. Inclusive of the bounding cysteine and phenylalanine, the CDR3 is 15 residues long. Only CDR3 DNA remains: 45 bases, in frame from the first base. Looking up the germline V gene yields CDR1 SGHTA and CDR2 FQGNSA. V is clipped by 3 bases and J by 1 base, and the sequence between their germline boundaries is 9 bases long.

Sequencing was performed on PBMCs or T cells enriched from blood (not recorded which). The rearrangement combines TRBV7-2 with TRBJ2-2, and perhaps TRBD1 as D gene, on 7 matching bases. This TCR was recovered from a woman under 40 with acute COVID-19. This receptor carries the CDR3 CASSFQGGNTGELFF. The bases are TGTGCCAGCAGCTTCCAGGGGGGGAACACCGGGGAGCTGTTTTTT.